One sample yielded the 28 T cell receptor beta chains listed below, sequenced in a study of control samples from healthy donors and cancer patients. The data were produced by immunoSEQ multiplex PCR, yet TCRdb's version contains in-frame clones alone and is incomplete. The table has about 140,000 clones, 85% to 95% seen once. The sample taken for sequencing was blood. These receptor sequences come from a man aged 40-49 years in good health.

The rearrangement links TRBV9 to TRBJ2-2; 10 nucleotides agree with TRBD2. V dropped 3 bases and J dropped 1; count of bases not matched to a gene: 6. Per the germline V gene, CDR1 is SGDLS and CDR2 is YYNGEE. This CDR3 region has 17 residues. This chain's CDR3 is CASSGNPSGGNTGELFF. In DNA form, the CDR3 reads TGTGCCAGCAGCGGCAACCCTAGCGGGGGGAACACCGGGGAGCTGTTTTTT. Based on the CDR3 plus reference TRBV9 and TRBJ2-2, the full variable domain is DSGVTQTPKHLITATGQRVTLRCSPRSGDLSVYWYQQSLDQGLQFLIQYYNGEERAKGNILERFSAQQFPDLHSELNLSSLELGDSALYFCASSGNPSGGNTGELFFGEGSRLTVL.

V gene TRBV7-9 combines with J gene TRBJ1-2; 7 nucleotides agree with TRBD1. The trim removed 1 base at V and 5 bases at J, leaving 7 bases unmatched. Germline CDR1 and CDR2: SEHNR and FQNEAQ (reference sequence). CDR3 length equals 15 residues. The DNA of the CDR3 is TGTGCCAGCAGCTTAGGGCAGGGGGAAGGATATGGCTACACCTTC. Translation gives CASSLGQGEGYGYTF. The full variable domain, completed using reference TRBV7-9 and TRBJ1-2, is DTGVSQNPRHKITKRGQNVTFRCDPISEHNRLYWYRQTLGQGPEFLTYFQNEAQLEKSRLLSDRFSAERPKGSFSTLEIQRTEQGDSAMYLCASSLGQGEGYGYTFGSGTRLTVV.

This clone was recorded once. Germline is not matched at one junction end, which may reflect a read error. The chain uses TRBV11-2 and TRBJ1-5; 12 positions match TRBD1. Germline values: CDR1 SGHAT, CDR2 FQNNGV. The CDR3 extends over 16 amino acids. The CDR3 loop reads CASSLGGTGGNQPQHF. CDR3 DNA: TGTGCCAGCAGCTTAGGGGGGACAGGGGGCAACCAGCCCCAGCATTTT.

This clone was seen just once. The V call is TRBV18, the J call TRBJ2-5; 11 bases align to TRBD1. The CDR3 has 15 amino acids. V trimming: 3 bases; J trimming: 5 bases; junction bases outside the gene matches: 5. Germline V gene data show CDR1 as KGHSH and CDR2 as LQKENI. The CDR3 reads CASSPDRGRGETQYF. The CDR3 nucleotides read TGTGCCAGCTCACCGGACAGGGGGCGCGGGGAGACCCAGTACTTC. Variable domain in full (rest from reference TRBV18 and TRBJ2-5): NAGVMQNPRHLVRRRGQEARLRCSPMKGHSHVYWYRQLPEEGLKFMVYLQKENIIDESGMPKERFSAEFPKEGPSILRIQQVVRGDSAAYFCASSPDRGRGETQYFGPGTRLLVL.

The CDR3 is CASSLRVGLFNEQFF. The CDR3 DNA reads TGTGCCAGCAGCCTAAGAGTGGGACTTTTCAATGAGCAGTTCTTC. The V and J genes are TRBV3-1 (or the pseudogene TRBV3-2) and TRBJ2-1, with D perhaps TRBD2 (6 bases). Between the trimmed V and J ends, which lost 4 bases and 6 bases, there was a span of 16 bases. The CDR3 loop spans 15 amino acids. Germline values: CDR1 LGHDT, CDR2 YNNKEL (reference sequence).

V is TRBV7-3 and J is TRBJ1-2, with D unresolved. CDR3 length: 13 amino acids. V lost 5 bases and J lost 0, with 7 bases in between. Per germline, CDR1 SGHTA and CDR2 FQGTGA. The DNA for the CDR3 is TGTGCCAGCAGCCCTGCCGCTAACTATGGCTACACCTTC. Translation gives CASSPAANYGYTF. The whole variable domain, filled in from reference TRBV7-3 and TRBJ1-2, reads GAGVSQTPSNKVTEKGKYVELRCDPISGHTALYWYRQSLGQGPEFLIYFQGTGAADDSGLPNDRFFAVRPEGSVSTLKIQRTERGDSAVYLCASSPAANYGYTFGSGTRLTVV.

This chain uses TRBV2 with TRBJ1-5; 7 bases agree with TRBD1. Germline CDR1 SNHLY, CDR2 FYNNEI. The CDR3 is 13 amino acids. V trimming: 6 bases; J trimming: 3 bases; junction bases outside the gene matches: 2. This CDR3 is CASSGTVNQPQHF. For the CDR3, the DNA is TGTGCCAGCAGCGGGACAGTCAATCAGCCCCAGCATTTT.

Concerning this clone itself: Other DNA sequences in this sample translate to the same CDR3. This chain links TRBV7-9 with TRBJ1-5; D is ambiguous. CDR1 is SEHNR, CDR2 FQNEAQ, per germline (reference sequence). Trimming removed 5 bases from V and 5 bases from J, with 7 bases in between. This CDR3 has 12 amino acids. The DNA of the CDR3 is TGTGCCAGCAGCCTAAAGGATCAGCCCCAGCATTTT. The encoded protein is CASSLKDQPQHF.

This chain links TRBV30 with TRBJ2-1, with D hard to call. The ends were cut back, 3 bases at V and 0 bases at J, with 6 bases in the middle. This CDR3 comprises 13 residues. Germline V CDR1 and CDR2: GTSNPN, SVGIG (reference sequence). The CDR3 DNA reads TGTGCCTGGAGGATTTTCTCCTACAATGAGCAGTTCTTC. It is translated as CAWRIFSYNEQFF. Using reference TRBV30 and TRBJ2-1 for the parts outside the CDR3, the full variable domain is SQTIHQWPATLVQPVGSPLSLECTVEGTSNPNLYWYRQAAGRGLQLLFYSVGIGQISSEVPQNLSASRPQDRQFILSSKKLLLSDSGFYLCAWRIFSYNEQFFGPGTRLTVL.

The CDR3: CASSLDRAAIPGELFF. CDR3 sequence (DNA): TGTGCCAGCAGCTTGGACAGGGCCGCAATACCCGGGGAGCTGTTTTTT. V gene TRBV5-6 combines with J gene TRBJ2-2; D may be TRBD1 (6 bases). The germline CDR1 and CDR2 sequences are SGHDT and YYEEEE. The V end was cut by 0 bases, the J end by 6 bases, with 15 bases between. The CDR3 has 16 amino acids.

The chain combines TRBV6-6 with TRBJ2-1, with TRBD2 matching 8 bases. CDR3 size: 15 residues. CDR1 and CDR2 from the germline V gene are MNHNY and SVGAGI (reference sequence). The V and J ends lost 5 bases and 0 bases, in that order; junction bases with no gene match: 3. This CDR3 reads CASSPAGVSYNEQFF. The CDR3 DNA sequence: TGTGCCAGCAGTCCAGCGGGAGTCTCCTACAATGAGCAGTTCTTC.

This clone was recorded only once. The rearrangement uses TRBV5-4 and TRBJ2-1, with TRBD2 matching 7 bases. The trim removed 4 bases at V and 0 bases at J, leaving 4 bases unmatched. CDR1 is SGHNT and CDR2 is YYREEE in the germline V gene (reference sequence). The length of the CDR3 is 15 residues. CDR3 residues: CASSPGGSSYNEQFF. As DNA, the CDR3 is TGTGCCAGCAGCCCGGGGGGAAGCTCCTACAATGAGCAGTTCTTC. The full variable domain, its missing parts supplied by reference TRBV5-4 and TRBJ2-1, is ETGVTQSPTHLIKTRGQQVTLRCSSQSGHNTVSWYQQALGQGPQFIFQYYREEENGRGNFPPRFSGLQFPNYSSELNVNALELDDSALYLCASSPGGSSYNEQFFGPGTRLTVL.

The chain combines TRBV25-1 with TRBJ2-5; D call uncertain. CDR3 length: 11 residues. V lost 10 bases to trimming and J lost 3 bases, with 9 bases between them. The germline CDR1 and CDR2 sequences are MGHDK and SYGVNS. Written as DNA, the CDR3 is TGTGCCACCGGAGATAAAGAGACCCAGTACTTC. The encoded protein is CATGDKETQYF. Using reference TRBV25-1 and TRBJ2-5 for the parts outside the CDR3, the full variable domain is EADIYQTPRYLVIGTGKKITLECSQTMGHDKMYWYQQDPGMELHLIHYSYGVNSTEKGDLSSESTVSRIRTEHFPLTLESARPSHTSQYLCATGDKETQYFGPGTRLLVL.

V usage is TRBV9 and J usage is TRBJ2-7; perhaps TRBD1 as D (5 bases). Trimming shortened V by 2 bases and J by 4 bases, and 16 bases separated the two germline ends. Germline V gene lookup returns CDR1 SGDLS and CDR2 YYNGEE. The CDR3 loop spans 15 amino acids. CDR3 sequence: CASSVTTDASYEQYF. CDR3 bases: TGTGCCAGCAGCGTGACGACAGACGCTTCATACGAGCAGTACTTC.

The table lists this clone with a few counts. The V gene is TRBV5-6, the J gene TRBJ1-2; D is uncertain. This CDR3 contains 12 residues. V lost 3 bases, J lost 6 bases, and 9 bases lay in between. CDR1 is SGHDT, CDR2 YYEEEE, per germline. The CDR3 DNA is TGTGCCAGCAGCTCAGCCAGCGATGGCTACACCTTC. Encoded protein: CASSSASDGYTF.

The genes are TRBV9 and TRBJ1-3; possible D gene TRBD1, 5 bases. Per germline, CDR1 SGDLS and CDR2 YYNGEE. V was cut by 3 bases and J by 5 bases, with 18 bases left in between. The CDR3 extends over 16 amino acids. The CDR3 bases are TGTGCCAGCAGCGGTGGGGACGTGGGGAGTAGAAACACCATATATTTT. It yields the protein CASSGGDVGSRNTIYF.

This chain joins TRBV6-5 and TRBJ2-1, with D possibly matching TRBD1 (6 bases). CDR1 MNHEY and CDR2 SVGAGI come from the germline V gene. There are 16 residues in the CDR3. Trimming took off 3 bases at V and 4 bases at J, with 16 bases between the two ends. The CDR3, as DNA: TGTGCCAGCAGTTATCACCAGGGGCCCTCGTACAATGAGCAGTTCTTC. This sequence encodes CASSYHQGPSYNEQFF.

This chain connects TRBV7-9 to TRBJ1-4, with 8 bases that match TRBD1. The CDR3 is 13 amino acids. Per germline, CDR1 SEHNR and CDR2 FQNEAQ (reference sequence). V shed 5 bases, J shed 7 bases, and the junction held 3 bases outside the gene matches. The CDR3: CASSQGTGEKLFF. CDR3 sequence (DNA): TGTGCCAGCAGCCAAGGGACAGGTGAAAAACTGTTTTTT.

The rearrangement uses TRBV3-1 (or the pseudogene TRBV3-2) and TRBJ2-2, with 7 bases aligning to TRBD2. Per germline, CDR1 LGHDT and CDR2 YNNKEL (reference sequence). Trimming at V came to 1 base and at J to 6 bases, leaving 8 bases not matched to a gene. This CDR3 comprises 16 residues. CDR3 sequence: CASSQAGGTVPGELFF. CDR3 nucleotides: TGTGCCAGCAGCCAAGCGGGAGGCACGGTCCCCGGGGAGCTGTTTTTT.

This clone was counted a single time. Written as DNA, the CDR3 is TGTGCCAGCAGTTACTCATTTGCGGGGGGAAACTACGAGCAGTACTTC. Its protein product is CASSYSFAGGNYEQYF. V usage is TRBV6-5 and J usage is TRBJ2-7, with 8 bases fitting TRBD2. Trimming at V came to 0 bases and at J to 3 bases, leaving 7 bases not matched to a gene. Looked up from germline, CDR1 is MNHEY and CDR2 is SVGAGI. The CDR3 spans 16 residues.

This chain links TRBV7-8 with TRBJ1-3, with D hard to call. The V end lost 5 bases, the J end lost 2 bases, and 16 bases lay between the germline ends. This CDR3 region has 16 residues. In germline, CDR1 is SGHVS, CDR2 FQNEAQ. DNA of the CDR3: TGTGCCAGCAGCCTACAACCTCCGGGAGCTGGAAACACCATATATTTT. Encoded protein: CASSLQPPGAGNTIYF.

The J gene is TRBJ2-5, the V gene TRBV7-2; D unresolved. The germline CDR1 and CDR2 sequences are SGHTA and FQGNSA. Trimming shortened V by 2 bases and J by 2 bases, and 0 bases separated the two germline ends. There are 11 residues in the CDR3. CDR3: CASSLQETQYF. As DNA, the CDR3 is TGTGCCAGCAGCTTACAAGAGACCCAGTACTTC.

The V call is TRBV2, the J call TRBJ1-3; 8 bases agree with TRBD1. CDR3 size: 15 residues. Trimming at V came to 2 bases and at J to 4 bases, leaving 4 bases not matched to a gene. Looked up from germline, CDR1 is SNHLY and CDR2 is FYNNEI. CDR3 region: CASSERTGPGNTIYF. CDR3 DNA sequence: TGTGCCAGCAGTGAAAGGACAGGGCCGGGAAACACCATATATTTT.

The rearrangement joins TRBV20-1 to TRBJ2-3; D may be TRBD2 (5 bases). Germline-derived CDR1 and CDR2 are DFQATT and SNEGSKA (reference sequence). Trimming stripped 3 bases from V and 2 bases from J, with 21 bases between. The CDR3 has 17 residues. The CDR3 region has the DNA TGCAGTGCTAGTCCCTTGGACTCCACGTCCTACACAGATACGCAGTATTTT. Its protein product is CSASPLDSTSYTDTQYF.

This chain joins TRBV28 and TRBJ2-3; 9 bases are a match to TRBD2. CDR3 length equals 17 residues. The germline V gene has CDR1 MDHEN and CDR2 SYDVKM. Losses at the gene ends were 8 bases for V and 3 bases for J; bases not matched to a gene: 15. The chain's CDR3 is CASGFFSAGGGTDTQYF. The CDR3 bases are TGTGCCAGCGGGTTCTTCTCTGCGGGAGGGGGGACAGATACGCAGTATTTT.

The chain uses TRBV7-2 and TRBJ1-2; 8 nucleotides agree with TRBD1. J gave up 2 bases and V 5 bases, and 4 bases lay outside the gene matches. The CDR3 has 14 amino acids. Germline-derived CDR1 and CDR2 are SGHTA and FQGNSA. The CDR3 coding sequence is TGTGCCAGCAGCGGGACAGGCTTAAACTATGGCTACACCTTC. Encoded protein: CASSGTGLNYGYTF. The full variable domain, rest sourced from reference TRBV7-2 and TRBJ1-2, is GAGVSQSPSNKVTEKGKDVELRCDPISGHTALYWYRQSLGQGLEFLIYFQGNSAPDKSGLPSDRFSAERTGGSVSTLTIQRTQQEDSAVYLCASSGTGLNYGYTFGSGTRLTVV.

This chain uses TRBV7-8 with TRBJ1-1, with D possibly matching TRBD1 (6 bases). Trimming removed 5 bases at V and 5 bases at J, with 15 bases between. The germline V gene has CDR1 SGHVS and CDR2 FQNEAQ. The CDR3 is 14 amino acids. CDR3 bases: TGTGCCAGCAGCGAACAGGGCTGGGGGACTGAAGCTTTCTTT. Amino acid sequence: CASSEQGWGTEAFF. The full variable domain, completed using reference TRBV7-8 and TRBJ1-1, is GAGVSQSPRYKVAKRGQDVALRCDPISGHVSLFWYQQALGQGPEFLTYFQNEAQLDKSGLPSDRFFAERPEGSVSTLKIQRTQQEDSAVYLCASSEQGWGTEAFFGQGTRLTVV.

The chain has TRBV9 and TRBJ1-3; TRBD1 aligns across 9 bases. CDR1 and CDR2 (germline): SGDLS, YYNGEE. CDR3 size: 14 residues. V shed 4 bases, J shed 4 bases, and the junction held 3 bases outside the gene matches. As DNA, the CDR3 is TGTGCCAGCAGCACCGGGACAGGGGGAAACACCATATATTTT. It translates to CASSTGTGGNTIYF.